Shown below are 17 T cell receptor beta chains from a single sample sequenced in a study of response to subunit inactivated influenza vaccine. TCRdb itself ran the RT-PCR reads through MiXCR, one entry per CDR3 protein. The data hold roughly 190,000 distinct CDR3 sequences, with approximately 15% observed a single time. The material sequenced was CD8+ T cells sorted from PBMCs, taken 4 to 6 days after vaccination. The receptor set was obtained from a man between 50 and 59 years old who received an inactivated influenza vaccine.

This clonotype came up many times. The gene calls are TRBV7-8 and TRBJ2-7; D may be TRBD1 (5 bases). CDR3 length: 13 residues. V lost 0 bases, J lost 3 bases, and 6 bases lay in between. CDR1 and CDR2 from the germline V gene are SGHVS and FQNEAQ. The CDR3 here is CASSLARGYEQYF. The CDR3 DNA reads as TGTGCCAGCAGCTTAGCTAGGGGCTACGAGCAGTACTTC.

This clonotype was detected a few times. V gene TRBV20-1 combines with J gene TRBJ2-7; D might be TRBD1 (6 bases). This CDR3 comprises 15 residues. In germline, CDR1 is DFQATT, CDR2 SNEGSKA (reference sequence). Trimming took 0 bases from V and 2 from J, leaving 14 bases between them. As DNA, the CDR3 is TGCAGTGCTAGAGATGTCAGGGACATTCCCTACGAGCAGTACTTC. Protein product: CSARDVRDIPYEQYF.

In this sample, this clonotype turned up a few times. The chain couples TRBV20-1 to TRBJ1-2; D not certain. In germline, CDR1 is DFQATT, CDR2 SNEGSKA (reference sequence). This CDR3 is 15 amino acids long. V was clipped by 0 bases and J by 2 bases, with 13 bases between them. The CDR3 sequence: CSAREVGPLNYGYTF. As DNA, the CDR3 is TGCAGTGCTAGAGAAGTTGGACCGCTGAACTATGGCTACACCTTC.

V is TRBV5-5 and J is TRBJ2-1; D gene uncertain. This CDR3 is built from 16 residues. Germline V gene data show CDR1 as SGHKS and CDR2 as YYEKEE (reference sequence). V shed 4 bases and J shed 0 bases, with 14 bases lying between them. The CDR3 loop is CASSRPVVSSYNEQFF. CDR3 bases: TGTGCCAGCAGCCGGCCGGTAGTCAGCTCCTACAATGAGCAGTTCTTC. Filled out from reference TRBV5-5 and TRBJ2-1, the complete variable domain reads DAGVTQSPTHLIKTRGQQVTLRCSPISGHKSVSWYQQVLGQGPQFIFQYYEKEERGRGNFPDRFSARQFPNYSSELNVNALLLGDSALYLCASSRPVVSSYNEQFFGPGTRLTVL.

This clonotype was seen a few times. This rearrangement joins TRBV11-2 to TRBJ2-3; D remains unclear. Trimming shortened V by 5 bases and J by 4 bases, and 16 bases separated the two germline ends. The CDR3 is 15 amino acids. The germline CDR1 and CDR2 sequences are SGHAT and FQNNGV. The DNA of the CDR3 is TGTGCCAGCAGCCAGGTCGACTCTTTATCAGATACGCAGTATTTT. It codes for CASSQVDSLSDTQYF.

J is TRBJ1-3 and V is TRBV7-9; D not certain. The germline V gene has CDR1 SEHNR and CDR2 FQNEAQ (reference sequence). The CDR3 runs 15 residues. Trimming left V 9 bases short and J 0 bases short, with 15 bases between. The CDR3 spells CASLGSTNSGNTIYF. The CDR3 bases are TGTGCCAGTCTGGGGTCTACCAACTCTGGAAACACCATATATTTT. The complete variable domain, with remaining parts taken from reference TRBV7-9 and TRBJ1-3, reads DTGVSQNPRHKITKRGQNVTFRCDPISEHNRLYWYRQTLGQGPEFLTYFQNEAQLEKSRLLSDRFSAERPKGSFSTLEIQRTEQGDSAMYLCASLGSTNSGNTIYFGEGSWLTVV.

This rearrangement joins TRBV10-3 to TRBJ2-3, with 9 positions matching TRBD2. V was clipped by 6 bases and J by 2 bases; unmatched bases: 9. The CDR3 totals 16 residues. Germline CDR1 and CDR2: ENHRY and SYGVKD. CDR3 in DNA: TGTGCCATCAGGGTAGATAGCGGGGGCCACACAGATACGCAGTATTTT. Translated, it gives CAIRVDSGGHTDTQYF.

In this sample, this clonotype turned up a few times. The chain employs TRBV6-2 or TRBV6-3 and TRBJ1-2; D is unresolved. V was pared by 1 base and J by 6 bases, with 9 bases between. This CDR3 comprises 13 residues. Per germline, CDR1 MNHEY and CDR2 SVGEGT. As DNA, the CDR3 is TGTGCCAGCAGTTACTTTGTAGCGGATGGCTACACCTTC. This gives the protein CASSYFVADGYTF.

A few counts support this clonotype. This sequence joins TRBV7-8 and TRBJ2-5; 11 nucleotides line up with TRBD1. V trimming: 5 bases; J trimming: 2 bases; junction bases outside the gene matches: 10. Germline CDR1 is SGHVS and CDR2 is FQNEAQ. The CDR3 contains 17 residues. Here the CDR3 DNA reads TGTGCCAGCAGCGGAAGCTACGGACAGGGGGCACAAGAGACCCAGTACTTC. It translates to CASSGSYGQGAQETQYF.

This sequence joins TRBV27 and TRBJ2-2; 7 bases agree with TRBD2. Trimming cost V 2 bases and J 6 bases; bases outside gene matches: 9. Per germline, CDR1 MNHEY and CDR2 SMNVEV (reference sequence). The CDR3 loop spans 16 amino acids. The DNA of the CDR3 is TGTGCCAGCAGTTTAAATCAAGCGGGGACGCCCGGGGAGCTGTTTTTT. Amino acid sequence: CASSLNQAGTPGELFF.

This clonotype is a singleton in its sample. This chain joins TRBV6-5 and TRBJ2-7; TRBD1 is a possible D gene (5 bases). CDR1 is MNHEY and CDR2 is SVGAGI in the germline V gene. Between the trimmed V and J ends, which lost 2 bases and 2 bases, there was a span of 10 bases. This CDR3 has 14 residues. The CDR3 reads CASSYVDTAYEQYF. The CDR3 DNA sequence: TGTGCCAGCAGTTACGTGGACACAGCCTACGAGCAGTACTTC.

This rearrangement joins TRBV12-3 or TRBV12-4 to TRBJ2-5, with TRBD2 matching 8 bases. Trimming removed 2 bases from V and 0 bases from J; junction bases left unmatched: 8. The CDR3 contains 17 residues. CDR3 DNA: TGTGCCAGCAGTTTAAGTCGGTCTAGCGGGTACCAAGAGACCCAGTACTTC. It translates to CASSLSRSSGYQETQYF.

The chain has TRBV6-5 and TRBJ2-1; D gene uncertain. CDR3 length equals 15 residues. CDR1 MNHEY and CDR2 SVGAGI come from the germline V gene. V lost 0 bases and J lost 4, with 10 bases in between. The CDR3 loop is CASSYSQTDYNEQFF. The CDR3 DNA is TGTGCCAGCAGTTACTCACAAACTGATTACAATGAGCAGTTCTTC.

This clonotype was found a few times. The V gene is TRBV7-9, the J gene TRBJ1-2, with 7 bases identical to TRBD1. Germline trimming cut 4 bases from V and 6 bases from J; bases unmatched to any gene: 2. CDR3 length equals 12 residues. Germline CDR1 reads SEHNR; CDR2 reads FQNEAQ (reference sequence). CDR3 sequence: CASSSDRDGYTF. CDR3 in DNA: TGTGCCAGCAGCTCAGACAGGGATGGCTACACCTTC.

The chain links TRBV7-2 to TRBJ2-5, with TRBD1 matching over 9 bases. This CDR3 spans 14 amino acids. The ends lost 4 bases at V and 5 bases at J; junction bases unmatched: 5. CDR1 SGHTA and CDR2 FQGNSA come from the germline V gene. The CDR3 loop reads CASSYTGGMETQYF. The CDR3 DNA is TGTGCCAGCAGCTATACAGGGGGCATGGAGACCCAGTACTTC.

The V gene is TRBV7-2, the J gene TRBJ1-1; D might be TRBD1 (5 bases). V lost 0 bases and J lost 4, with 6 bases in between. The CDR3 is 13 residues long. CDR1 and CDR2 from the germline V gene are SGHTA and FQGNSA. Here the CDR3 reads CASSLAGTTEAFF. CDR3 bases: TGTGCCAGCAGCTTAGCCGGGACCACTGAAGCTTTCTTT.

DNA of the CDR3: TGTGCCAGCAGCCAAACCGGGGGGAGGAATACGCAGTATTTT. Protein sequence: CASSQTGGRNTQYF. The chain carries TRBV3-1 and TRBJ2-3; 7 bases fit TRBD2. Germline lookup yields CDR1 LGHDT and CDR2 YNNKEL (reference sequence). The CDR3 runs 14 residues. V lost 2 bases, J lost 7 bases, and 6 bases stayed unmatched.